Listed below are T cell receptor beta chains from one sample, sequenced in a study of early T cells in non-severe SARS-CoV-2 infection. TCRdb itself ran the 5' RACE reads through MiXCR, one entry per CDR3 protein. The repertoire holds under 65,000 distinct CDR3 sequences, with 12% as singletons. Material: whole blood. The receptors were sampled from an adult who was a healthcare worker with PCR-confirmed SARS-CoV-2 infection or an uninfected control (not recorded which). CDR3s leave out the opening cysteine and the closing phenylalanine or tryptophan. Each record gives: J gene, V gene, CDR3 protein.

j_call: TRBJ2-1
v_call: TRBV29-1
cdr3_aa: SVGVPYNEQF

j_call: TRBJ1-1
v_call: TRBV12-3/TRBV12-4
cdr3_aa: ASSVPGQGFPGIAF

j_call: TRBJ1-5
v_call: TRBV5-4
cdr3_aa: ASSPMGSNQPQH

j_call: TRBJ2-2
v_call: TRBV7-7
cdr3_aa: ASSLGGTNTGELF

j_call: TRBJ2-3
v_call: TRBV24-1
cdr3_aa: ATSDFYAGGTDTQY

j_call: TRBJ1-1
v_call: TRBV29-1
cdr3_aa: SVDQGVGAAEAF

j_call: TRBJ2-1
v_call: TRBV30
cdr3_aa: AWTPGLAGPQGF

j_call: TRBJ2-4
v_call: TRBV3-1
cdr3_aa: ASSPSGVAKNIQY

j_call: TRBJ2-7
v_call: TRBV18
cdr3_aa: ASSPTGTDYEQY

j_call: TRBJ2-2
v_call: TRBV6-1
cdr3_aa: ASSPNRAGELF

j_call: TRBJ1-6
v_call: TRBV4-3
cdr3_aa: ASSQAGGVSPLH

j_call: TRBJ1-2
v_call: TRBV20-1
cdr3_aa: SAPKGGQGGDGYT

j_call: TRBJ2-7
v_call: TRBV7-6
cdr3_aa: ASSPGQGEQY

j_call: TRBJ2-1
v_call: TRBV12-3/TRBV12-4
cdr3_aa: ASSSAQPSYNEQF

j_call: TRBJ1-5
v_call: TRBV29-1
cdr3_aa: SVAIEGSPNQPQH

j_call: TRBJ1-6
v_call: TRBV12-3/TRBV12-4
cdr3_aa: ASTREGRQSPLH

j_call: TRBJ2-5
v_call: TRBV27
cdr3_aa: ASWSQSRQETQY

j_call: TRBJ1-1
v_call: TRBV20-1
cdr3_aa: SAREWGNTEAF

j_call: TRBJ2-3
v_call: TRBV4-3
cdr3_aa: ASSQGPAGVPTQY

j_call: TRBJ2-2
v_call: TRBV9
cdr3_aa: ASSVTSGGARELF

j_call: TRBJ1-2
v_call: TRBV9
cdr3_aa: ASSVSLPGDGDGYT

j_call: TRBJ2-3
v_call: TRBV7-6
cdr3_aa: ASSPNPPTQY

j_call: TRBJ2-7
v_call: TRBV20-1
cdr3_aa: SARGDSPYEQY

j_call: TRBJ1-2
v_call: TRBV4-1
cdr3_aa: ASSQVGQGPYGYT

j_call: TRBJ1-3
v_call: TRBV4-2
cdr3_aa: ASSQPDRNTIY

j_call: TRBJ1-2
v_call: TRBV5-1
cdr3_aa: ASSLGQGDPGYT

j_call: TRBJ1-2
v_call: TRBV3-1
cdr3_aa: ASSQDKGRDYGYT

j_call: TRBJ2-7
v_call: TRBV3-1
cdr3_aa: ASSQVSVEQY

j_call: TRBJ1-1
v_call: TRBV7-6
cdr3_aa: ASSGGVLTEAF

j_call: TRBJ1-1
v_call: TRBV29-1
cdr3_aa: SVTTDRTLATEAF

j_call: TRBJ1-2
v_call: TRBV20-1
cdr3_aa: SARLNYGYT

j_call: TRBJ2-5
v_call: TRBV3-1
cdr3_aa: ASSQGLAGHLEETQY

j_call: TRBJ1-4
v_call: TRBV7-9
cdr3_aa: ASSSIENQLYNEKLF

j_call: TRBJ1-1
v_call: TRBV6-5
cdr3_aa: ASRSHRTGGRGTEAF

j_call: TRBJ2-4
v_call: TRBV6-2/TRBV6-3
cdr3_aa: ASSYGHLAKNIQY

j_call: TRBJ2-1
v_call: TRBV6-4
cdr3_aa: ASSDSSYNEQF

j_call: TRBJ2-3
v_call: TRBV11-2
cdr3_aa: ASSPGLATDTQY

j_call: TRBJ2-2
v_call: TRBV6-6
cdr3_aa: ASSSYYTGELF

j_call: TRBJ2-1
v_call: TRBV2
cdr3_aa: ASSVYEQF

j_call: TRBJ1-2
v_call: TRBV5-1
cdr3_aa: ASSLAGTDPNYGYT

j_call: TRBJ1-2
v_call: TRBV20-1
cdr3_aa: SARDIAGQGYGYT

j_call: TRBJ1-6
v_call: TRBV6-5
cdr3_aa: ASSYMDSPLH

j_call: TRBJ1-1
v_call: TRBV20-1
cdr3_aa: SARDLLGLSTEAF

j_call: TRBJ2-2
v_call: TRBV11-2
cdr3_aa: ASSPDRADGLLNTGELF

j_call: TRBJ2-7
v_call: TRBV5-4
cdr3_aa: ASSLVGEQY

j_call: TRBJ2-5
v_call: TRBV20-1
cdr3_aa: SAPRTSGRETQY

j_call: TRBJ1-3
v_call: TRBV7-6
cdr3_aa: ASSLGQGNTIY

j_call: TRBJ2-3
v_call: TRBV5-6
cdr3_aa: ASSLDGGSTDTQY

j_call: TRBJ2-2
v_call: TRBV5-1
cdr3_aa: ASTRQGPNTGELF

j_call: TRBJ2-7
v_call: TRBV20-1
cdr3_aa: SASHQESAYEQY

j_call: TRBJ1-3
v_call: TRBV6-6
cdr3_aa: ASSYAGGSVKSSGNTIY

j_call: TRBJ2-5
v_call: TRBV4-2
cdr3_aa: ASSQDRLAGEETQY

j_call: TRBJ1-4
v_call: TRBV28
cdr3_aa: ASSLYKAREKLF

j_call: TRBJ2-3
v_call: TRBV7-2
cdr3_aa: ASSFPGLGTDTQY

j_call: TRBJ2-1
v_call: TRBV9
cdr3_aa: ASSVDNEQF

j_call: TRBJ1-1
v_call: TRBV11-3
cdr3_aa: ASSPHPGGQEAF

j_call: TRBJ2-7
v_call: TRBV14
cdr3_aa: ASSLALGVGAYEQY

j_call: TRBJ2-7
v_call: TRBV7-2
cdr3_aa: ASSAPLREQY

j_call: TRBJ2-7
v_call: TRBV2
cdr3_aa: ASSHFPIVEEVSEQY